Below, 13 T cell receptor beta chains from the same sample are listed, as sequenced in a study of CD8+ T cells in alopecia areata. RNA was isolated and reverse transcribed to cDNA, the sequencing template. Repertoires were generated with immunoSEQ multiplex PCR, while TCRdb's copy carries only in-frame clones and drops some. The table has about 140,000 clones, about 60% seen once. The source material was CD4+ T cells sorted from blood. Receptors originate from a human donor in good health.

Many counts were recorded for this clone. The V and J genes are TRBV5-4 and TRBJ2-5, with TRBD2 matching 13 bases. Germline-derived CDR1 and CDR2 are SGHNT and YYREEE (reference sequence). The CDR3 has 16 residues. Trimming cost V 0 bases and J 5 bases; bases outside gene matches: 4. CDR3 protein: CASSLAGTSGKETQYF. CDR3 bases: TGTGCCAGCAGCTTGGCCGGGACTAGCGGGAAGGAGACCCAGTACTTC.

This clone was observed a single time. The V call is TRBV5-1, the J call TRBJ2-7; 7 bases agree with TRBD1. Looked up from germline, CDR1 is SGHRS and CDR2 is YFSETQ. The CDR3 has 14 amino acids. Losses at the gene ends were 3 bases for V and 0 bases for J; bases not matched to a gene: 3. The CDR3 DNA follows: TGCGCCAGCAGCTGGACAGGCGACTCCTACGAGCAGTACTTC. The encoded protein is CASSWTGDSYEQYF.

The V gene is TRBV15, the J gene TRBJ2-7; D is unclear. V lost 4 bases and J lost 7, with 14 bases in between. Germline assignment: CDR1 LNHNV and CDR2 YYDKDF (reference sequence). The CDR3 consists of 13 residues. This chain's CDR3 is CATSMDRLGEQYF. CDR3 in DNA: TGTGCCACCAGCATGGACCGCCTTGGTGAGCAGTACTTC.

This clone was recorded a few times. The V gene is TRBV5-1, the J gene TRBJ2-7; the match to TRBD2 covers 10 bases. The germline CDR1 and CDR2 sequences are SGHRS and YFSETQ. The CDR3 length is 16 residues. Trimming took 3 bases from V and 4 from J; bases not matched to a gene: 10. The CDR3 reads CASSWTLAGDVYEQYF. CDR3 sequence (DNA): TGCGCCAGCAGCTGGACCCTAGCGGGAGACGTTTACGAGCAGTACTTC.

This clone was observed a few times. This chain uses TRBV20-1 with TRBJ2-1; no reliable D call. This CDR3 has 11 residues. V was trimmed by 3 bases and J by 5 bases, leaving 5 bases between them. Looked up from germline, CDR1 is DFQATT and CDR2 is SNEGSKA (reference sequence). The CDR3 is CSASWNNEQFF. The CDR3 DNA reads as TGCAGTGCTAGTTGGAACAATGAGCAGTTCTTC.

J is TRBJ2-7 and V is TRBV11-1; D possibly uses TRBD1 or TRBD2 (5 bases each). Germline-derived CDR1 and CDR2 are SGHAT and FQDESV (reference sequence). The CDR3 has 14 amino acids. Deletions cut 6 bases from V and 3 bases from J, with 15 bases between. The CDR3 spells CASSFRDLDYEQYF. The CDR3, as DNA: TGTGCCAGCAGTTTTCGGGACCTGGACTACGAGCAGTACTTC.

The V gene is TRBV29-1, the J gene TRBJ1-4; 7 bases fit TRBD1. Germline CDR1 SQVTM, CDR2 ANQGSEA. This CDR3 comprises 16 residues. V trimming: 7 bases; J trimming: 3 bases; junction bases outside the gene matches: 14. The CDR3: CSGGTVGFLSNEKLFF. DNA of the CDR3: TGCAGCGGTGGGACAGTAGGTTTTTTGTCTAATGAAAAACTGTTTTTT.

Here the CDR3 reads CASSTDRPGAQYF. The CDR3 bases are TGTGCCAGCAGCACGGACCGCCCCGGGGCCCAGTACTTC. V is TRBV6-5 and J is TRBJ2-5; TRBD2 might be the D (5 bases). The V end was cut by 6 bases, the J end by 9 bases, with 17 bases between. The CDR3 runs to 13 residues. The germline CDR1 and CDR2 sequences are MNHEY and SVGAGI.

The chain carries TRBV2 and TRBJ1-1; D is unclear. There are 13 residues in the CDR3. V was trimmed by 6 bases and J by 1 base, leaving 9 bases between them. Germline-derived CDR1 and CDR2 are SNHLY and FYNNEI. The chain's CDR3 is CASRFTQNTEAFF. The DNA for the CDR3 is TGTGCCAGCAGATTCACACAGAACACTGAAGCTTTCTTT.

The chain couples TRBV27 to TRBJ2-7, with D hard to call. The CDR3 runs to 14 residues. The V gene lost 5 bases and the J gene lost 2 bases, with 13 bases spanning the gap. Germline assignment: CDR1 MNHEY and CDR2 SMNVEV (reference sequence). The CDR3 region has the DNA TGTGCCAGCAGTAAGCACAGCCAAACCTACGAGCAGTACTTC. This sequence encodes CASSKHSQTYEQYF.

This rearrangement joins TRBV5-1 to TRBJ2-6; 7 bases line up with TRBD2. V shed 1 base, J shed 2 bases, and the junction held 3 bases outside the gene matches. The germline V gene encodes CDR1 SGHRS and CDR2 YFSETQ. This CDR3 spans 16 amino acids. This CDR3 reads CASSLSGAPGANVLTF. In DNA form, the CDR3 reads TGCGCCAGCAGCTTGAGCGGGGCGCCTGGGGCCAACGTCCTGACTTTC.

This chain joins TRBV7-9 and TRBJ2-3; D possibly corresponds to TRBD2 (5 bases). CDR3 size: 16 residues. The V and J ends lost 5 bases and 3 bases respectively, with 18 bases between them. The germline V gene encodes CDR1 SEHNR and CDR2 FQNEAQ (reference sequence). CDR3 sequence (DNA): TGTGCCAGCAGCCCACGCCCGGGGATGAGGACAGATACGCAGTATTTT. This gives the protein CASSPRPGMRTDTQYF.

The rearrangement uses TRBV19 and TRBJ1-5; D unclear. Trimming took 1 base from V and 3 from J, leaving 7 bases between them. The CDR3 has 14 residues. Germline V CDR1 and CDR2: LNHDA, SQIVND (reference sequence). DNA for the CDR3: TGTGCCAGTAGTATAGTAGAATCCAATCAGCCCCAGCATTTT. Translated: CASSIVESNQPQHF.